Below are 32 T cell receptor beta chains sequenced from a single sample in a study of PD-1 blockade in classical Hodgkin lymphoma. The table came from immunoSEQ multiplex PCR; TCRdb's copy has only in-frame clones and leaves some out. This sample yields under 40,000 clones, of which just over 75% are seen a single time; about 16% belongs to the top ten. Each of the patients experienced relapse following autologous stem cell transplantation, and their brentuximab vedotin exposure differed. The sequencing used peripheral blood mononuclear cells (PBMCs), collected before the second cycle of nivolumab. The source is a human donor with classical Hodgkin lymphoma.

This clone qualifies as medium-sized (0.01 to 0.1%). V gene TRBV5-1 combines with J gene TRBJ1-3; TRBD1 is a possible D gene (6 bases). V was trimmed by 10 bases and J by 4 bases, leaving 15 bases between them. In germline, CDR1 is SGHRS, CDR2 YFSETQ. The CDR3 runs to 13 residues. CDR3 amino acids: CAGPGARGNTIYF. The CDR3 DNA follows: TGCGCCGGTCCAGGGGCCAGAGGAAACACCATATATTTT.

The chain carries TRBV11-2 and TRBJ2-7; no clear D gene. V lost 5 bases and J lost 5, with 10 bases in between. This CDR3 region has 12 residues. CDR1 is SGHAT and CDR2 is FQNNGV in the germline V gene. DNA for the CDR3: TGTGCCAGCAGCCTTCTGTGGGACGAGCAGTACTTC. Translation: CASSLLWDEQYF.

CDR3 DNA sequence: TGTGCCAGCAGTGTGGACAGGGGGGCGGATACGCAGTATTTT. Its translation: CASSVDRGADTQYF. The V call is TRBV5-6, the J call TRBJ2-3, with 10 positions matching TRBD1. CDR1 is SGHDT and CDR2 is YYEEEE in the germline V gene. CDR3 size: 14 residues. After removal of 5 bases from V and 6 bases from J, the junction contained 6 bases not matched to a gene.

The chain uses TRBV7-9 and TRBJ2-2; D might be TRBD1 (5 bases). This CDR3 spans 16 amino acids. Germline V lookup: CDR1 SEHNR, CDR2 FQNEAQ (reference sequence). V lost 0 bases and J 6 bases, leaving 14 bases between the germline ends. The CDR3 DNA reads TGTGCCAGCAGCTTAGCACAGGCGATTAGTTCCGGGGAGCTGTTTTTT. Translation: CASSLAQAISSGELFF.

The CDR3 region is CASSPRLAGGTGNEQFF. Written as DNA, the CDR3 is TGCGCCAGCAGCCCCAGGCTAGCGGGGGGGACAGGTAATGAGCAGTTCTTC. The chain uses TRBV5-1 and TRBJ2-1, with TRBD2 matching over 12 bases. The CDR3 consists of 17 residues. V was clipped by 4 bases and J by 7 bases; unmatched bases: 12. Germline V gene lookup returns CDR1 SGHRS and CDR2 YFSETQ.

This clone was recorded only once. This chain joins TRBV29-1 and TRBJ1-4; 8 nucleotides line up with TRBD1. The CDR3 has 12 residues. CDR1 and CDR2 from the germline V gene are SQVTM and ANQGSEA. Trimming at V came to 7 bases and at J to 8 bases, leaving 6 bases not matched to a gene. CDR3 loop: CSGQGRGEKLFF. The CDR3 nucleotides read TGCAGCGGACAGGGGAGAGGGGAAAAACTGTTTTTT.

The V and J genes are TRBV28 and TRBJ1-4, with TRBD1 matching 9 bases. CDR1 and CDR2 (germline): MDHEN, SYDVKM. The length of the CDR3 is 14 residues. V lost 2 bases to trimming and J lost 8 bases; unmatched junction nucleotides: 3. The DNA of the CDR3 is TGTGCCAGCAGTTTAGGGACAGGGAACGAAAAACTGTTTTTT. Protein sequence: CASSLGTGNEKLFF. The full variable domain, in which reference TRBV28 and TRBJ1-4 provide the parts outside the CDR3, is DVKVTQSSRYLVKRTGEKVFLECVQDMDHENMFWYRQDPGLGLRLIYFSYDVKMKEKGDIPEGYSVSREKKERFSLILESASTNQTSMYLCASSLGTGNEKLFFGSGTQLSVL.

This clone was observed a single time. The chain joins TRBV19 to TRBJ2-4; D call uncertain. The CDR3 has 14 residues. V was clipped by 2 bases and J by 4 bases, with 9 bases between them. The germline V gene encodes CDR1 LNHDA and CDR2 SQIVND (reference sequence). The CDR3 sequence: CASSINLSKNIQYF. The DNA for the CDR3 is TGTGCCAGTAGTATAAACCTTTCAAAAAACATTCAGTACTTC.

The J gene is TRBJ1-3, the V gene TRBV6-5; the D is unclear. CDR1 and CDR2 from the germline V gene are MNHEY and SVGAGI. This CDR3 is 14 amino acids long. The V end lost 0 bases, the J end lost 0 bases, and 3 bases lay between the germline ends. CDR3 in amino acids: CASSYSISGNTIYF. The CDR3 bases are TGTGCCAGCAGTTACTCAATCTCTGGAAACACCATATATTTT.

As concerns this clone: An end of the junction does not agree with germline; a read error may underlie this. The V call is TRBV18, the J call TRBJ2-5, with 7 positions matching TRBD1. The CDR3 has 15 residues. Germline V gives CDR1 KGHSH, CDR2 LQKENI. CDR3 coding DNA: TGTGCCAGCTCACTAAGGGGGCAGATCCAAGGGACCCAGTACTTC. This translates into CASSLRGQIQGTQYF.

The rearrangement uses TRBV19 and TRBJ1-5; 10 nucleotides match TRBD1. The CDR3 runs to 18 residues. Per germline, CDR1 LNHDA and CDR2 SQIVND (reference sequence). V was pared by 6 bases and J by 4 bases, with 15 bases of the junction left unmatched. DNA for the CDR3: TGTGCCAGTAGGCCCGGGACAGGGGTCCCGGGGGGTAATCAGCCCCAGCATTTT. As protein: CASRPGTGVPGGNQPQHF.

The chain is built from TRBV11-2 and TRBJ2-2, with 7 bases fitting TRBD2. The CDR3 is 18 residues long. Germline CDR1 SGHAT, CDR2 FQNNGV. J lost 9 bases, V lost 4 bases, and 20 bases had no gene match. DNA for the CDR3: TGTGCCAGCAGCTCTACTCATCCCGGGACTATTCTTTTGAGGGAGCTGTTTTTT. It yields the protein CASSSTHPGTILLRELFF.

A word on this clone: One end of the junction varies from germline; a read error may be responsible. The V and J genes are TRBV10-3 and TRBJ2-1; TRBD1 aligns across 10 bases. The CDR3 runs to 16 residues. CDR1 and CDR2 (germline): ENHRY, SYGVKD. The CDR3 DNA reads TGTGCCATCAGTGAGGCATTGACAGGGGGCGACCCTCTAGGAGTCTTC. Translating it yields CAISEALTGGDPLGVF.

This clone was picked up a small number of times. V and J are TRBV18 and TRBJ2-3, with D tentatively TRBD1 (6 bases). Germline V gene data show CDR1 as KGHSH and CDR2 as LQKENI. V lost 1 base, J lost 2 bases, and 13 bases lay in between. There are 16 residues in the CDR3. Here the CDR3 reads CASSPLTDRVTDTQYF. The CDR3 region has the DNA TGTGCCAGCTCACCACTTACGGACAGAGTCACAGATACGCAGTATTTT.

The chain carries TRBV6-6 and TRBJ2-3; D may be TRBD1 (6 bases). Germline V lookup: CDR1 MNHNY, CDR2 SVGAGI (reference sequence). V was trimmed by 5 bases and J by 2 bases, leaving 17 bases between them. The CDR3 sequence is 16 residues long. CDR3 DNA sequence: TGTGCCAGCAGTATCCCCGGGACACAGTACACAGATACGCAGTATTTT. Its protein product is CASSIPGTQYTDTQYF.

The chain is built from TRBV4-3 and TRBJ1-2; 7 nucleotides line up with TRBD1. Germline V CDR1 and CDR2: LGHNA, YSLEER. V gave up 0 bases and J gave up 0 bases; unmatched junction bases: 7. The CDR3 length is 17 residues. CDR3 loop: CASSQDGFGQANYGYTF. The CDR3 DNA sequence: TGCGCCAGCAGCCAAGATGGCTTTGGACAGGCTAACTATGGCTACACCTTC.

This chain joins TRBV7-2 and TRBJ2-5; D is undetermined. Trimming pared 1 base from V and 4 bases from J, leaving 13 bases between. This CDR3 is built from 15 residues. Looked up from germline, CDR1 is SGHTA and CDR2 is FQGNSA. The CDR3 sequence: CASSLEGWAGETQYF. The CDR3 DNA sequence: TGTGCCAGCAGCTTAGAGGGCTGGGCTGGAGAGACCCAGTACTTC.

This chain uses TRBV6-5 with TRBJ1-1, with 10 bases identical to TRBD1. This CDR3 is 15 amino acids long. V shed 5 bases and J 0 bases; nucleotides not matched to a gene: 3. Germline CDR1 is MNHEY and CDR2 is SVGAGI. CDR3 sequence (DNA): TGTGCCAGCAGTCTGGGACAGGGGATGAACACTGAAGCTTTCTTT. It encodes CASSLGQGMNTEAFF.

The table lists this clone with a few counts. CDR3 bases: TGTGCCAGCAGCTTAGCGAAGGGAACCTCTGGAAACACCATATATTTT. This translates into CASSLAKGTSGNTIYF. The rearrangement uses TRBV7-8 and TRBJ1-3; no clear D gene. Germline loops: CDR1 SGHVS, CDR2 FQNEAQ. This CDR3 contains 16 residues. Trimming shortened V by 0 bases and J by 0 bases, and 9 bases separated the two germline ends.

The CDR3 nucleotides are TGTGCCAGCAGCGTAGGGACAGGGGAGGAGACCCAGTACTTC. Residues: CASSVGTGEETQYF. The J gene is TRBJ2-5, the V gene TRBV9, with 9 bases identical to TRBD1. The germline V gene has CDR1 SGDLS and CDR2 YYNGEE. This CDR3 region has 14 residues. Losses at the gene ends were 0 bases for V and 5 bases for J; bases not matched to a gene: 2.

The V call is TRBV2, the J call TRBJ2-2; tentative D call: TRBD1 (5 bases). Trimming left V 6 bases short and J 8 bases short, with 16 bases between. CDR1 and CDR2 from the germline V gene are SNHLY and FYNNEI. The length of the CDR3 is 14 residues. DNA for the CDR3: TGTGCCAGCAGCCACCCTAGGGGCCCGGGGGAGCTGTTTTTT. Translation: CASSHPRGPGELFF.

This clone was picked up one time. The genes are TRBV10-3 and TRBJ1-2, with a weak D call TRBD1 (5 bases). Per the germline V gene, CDR1 is ENHRY and CDR2 is SYGVKD. The V gene lost 10 bases and the J gene lost 4 bases, with 16 bases spanning the gap. This CDR3 spans 13 amino acids. The CDR3 DNA follows: TGTGCCACCCTCCCGGGGGACGGCTATGGCTACACCTTC. Its protein is CATLPGDGYGYTF.

This chain links TRBV4-3 with TRBJ2-7, with a possible D match to TRBD1 (6 bases). CDR1 LGHNA and CDR2 YSLEER come from the germline V gene. CDR3 length: 14 residues. The V end was cut by 0 bases, the J end by 3 bases, with 9 bases between. The CDR3 DNA reads TGCGCCAGCAGCCAAGAATCGACAGGCTACGAGCAGTACTTC. Translating gives CASSQESTGYEQYF.

This clone appeared a few times. V and J are TRBV27 and TRBJ1-1; weak D call: TRBD1 (5 bases). Trimming cost V 2 bases and J 2 bases, with 15 bases left between them. Germline lookup yields CDR1 MNHEY and CDR2 SMNVEV (reference sequence). The CDR3 runs 16 residues. The chain's CDR3 is CASSLRLGPENTEAFF. For the CDR3, the DNA is TGTGCCAGCAGTTTAAGGTTGGGACCTGAAAACACTGAAGCTTTCTTT.

This sequence joins TRBV4-1 and TRBJ2-1; TRBD2 agrees at 11 bases. This CDR3 contains 16 residues. Trimming at V came to 1 base and at J to 8 bases, leaving 7 bases not matched to a gene. CDR1 and CDR2 (germline): MGHRA, YSYEKL. The CDR3 is CASSQAAGLAVDEQFF. The CDR3 coding sequence is TGCGCCAGCAGCCAAGCCGCGGGACTAGCGGTCGATGAGCAGTTCTTC.

Written as DNA, the CDR3 is TGTGCAAGTCGCTTAGACGCCGAGCTCCCCGTCTACGAGCAGTACTTC. Translating gives CASRLDAELPVYEQYF. The chain uses TRBV12-2 and TRBJ2-5; the table's D gene call, TRBD2, was not cross checked with the DNA. The DNA end is a closer match to TRBJ2-7, so the J assignment may be wrong. TRBV12-2 constitutes a pseudogene. The CDR3 extends over 16 amino acids.

This CDR3 is CASSEPGLKFNEQFF. CDR3 nucleotide sequence: TGTGCCAGCAGTGAACCGGGCCTGAAATTCAATGAGCAGTTCTTC. This chain connects TRBV25-1 to TRBJ2-1, with D uncertain. Trimming pared 2 bases from V and 6 bases from J, leaving 14 bases between. The germline V gene has CDR1 MGHDK and CDR2 SYGVNS. This CDR3 region has 15 residues.

The chain joins TRBV5-4 to TRBJ1-1; D is unresolved. The CDR3 spans 13 residues. CDR1 is SGHNT, CDR2 YYREEE, per germline (reference sequence). V gave up 10 bases and J gave up 5 bases, with 18 bases separating them. CDR3 DNA: TGTGCCGGAAGGGTAGGTGTTAGGACTGAAGCTTTCTTT. Its translation: CAGRVGVRTEAFF.

V is TRBV7-2 and J is TRBJ2-7; 8 nucleotides match TRBD1. This CDR3 is 15 amino acids long. V dropped 5 bases and J dropped 2; count of bases not matched to a gene: 8. Germline V gene data show CDR1 as SGHTA and CDR2 as FQGNSA. CDR3 amino acids: CASSTTWDRTYEQYF. Here the CDR3 DNA reads TGTGCCAGCAGCACTACCTGGGACAGGACCTACGAGCAGTACTTC.

The CDR3: CASGFPDRGEAFF. CDR3 nucleotide sequence: TGTGCTAGTGGTTTCCCGGACAGGGGAGAAGCTTTCTTT. The chain is built from TRBV12-5 and TRBJ1-1; 9 bases line up with TRBD1. The J segment lost 8 bases and the V segment lost 3 bases, leaving 4 bases of the junction unmatched. Germline V gene data show CDR1 as LGHNT and CDR2 as FRNRAP. The CDR3 loop spans 13 amino acids.

The genes are TRBV23-1 and TRBJ1-6, with D possibly TRBD1 on 5 matching bases. TRBV23-1 is an ORF for which the function is uncertain. V was trimmed by 0 bases and J by 7 bases, leaving 13 bases between them. The CDR3 totals 16 residues. In DNA, the CDR3 is TGCGCCAGCAGTCAATCTGCAGGGAGGGACAATTCACCCCTCCACTTT. Amino acid sequence: CASSQSAGRDNSPLHF.

This chain joins TRBV7-2 and TRBJ1-4; the D is unclear. The V end was cut by 6 bases, the J end by 4 bases, with 15 bases between. Per the germline V gene, CDR1 is SGHTA and CDR2 is FQGNSA. The CDR3 is 15 residues long. The CDR3 region has the DNA TGTGCCAGCAGTCAAGATGGGTCCCTTAATGAAAAACTGTTTTTT. Protein sequence: CASSQDGSLNEKLFF. Drawing the rest from reference TRBV7-2 and TRBJ1-4, the complete variable domain is GAGVSQSPSNKVTEKGKDVELRCDPISGHTALYWYRQSLGQGLEFLIYFQGNSAPDKSGLPSDRFSAERTGGSVSTLTIQRTQQEDSAVYLCASSQDGSLNEKLFFGSGTQLSVL.